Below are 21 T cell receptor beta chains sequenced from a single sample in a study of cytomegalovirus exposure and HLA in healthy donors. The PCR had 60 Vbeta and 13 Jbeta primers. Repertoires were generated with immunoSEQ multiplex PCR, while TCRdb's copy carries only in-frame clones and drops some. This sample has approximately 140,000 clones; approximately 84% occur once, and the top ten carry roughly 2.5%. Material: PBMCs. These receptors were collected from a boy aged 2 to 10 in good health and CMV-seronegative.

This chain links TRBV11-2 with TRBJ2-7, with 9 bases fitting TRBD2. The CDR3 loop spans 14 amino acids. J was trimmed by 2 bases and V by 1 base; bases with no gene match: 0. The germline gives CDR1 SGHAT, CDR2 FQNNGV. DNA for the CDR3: TGTGCCAGCAGCTTAGGACTAGCGGCCTACGAGCAGTACGTC. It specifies CASSLGLAAYEQYV.

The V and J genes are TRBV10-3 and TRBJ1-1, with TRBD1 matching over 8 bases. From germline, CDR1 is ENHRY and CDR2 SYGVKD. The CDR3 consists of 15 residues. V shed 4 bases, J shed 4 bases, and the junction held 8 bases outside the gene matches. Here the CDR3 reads CAISGVTGATTEAFF. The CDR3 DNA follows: TGTGCCATCAGTGGGGTGACAGGGGCGACCACTGAAGCTTTCTTT.

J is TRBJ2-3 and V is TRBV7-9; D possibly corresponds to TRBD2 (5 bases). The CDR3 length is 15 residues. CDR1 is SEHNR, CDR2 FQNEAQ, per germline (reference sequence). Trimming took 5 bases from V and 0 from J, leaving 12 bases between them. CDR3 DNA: TGTGCCAGCAGCCCCGAGCGGTCTAGCACAGATACGCAGTATTTT. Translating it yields CASSPERSSTDTQYF.

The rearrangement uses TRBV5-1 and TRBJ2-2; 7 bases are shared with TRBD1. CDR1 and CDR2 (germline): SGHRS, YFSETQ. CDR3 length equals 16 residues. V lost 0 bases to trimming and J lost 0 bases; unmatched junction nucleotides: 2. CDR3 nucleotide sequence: TGCGCCAGCAGCTTGGCCGGGACAGCGAACACCGGGGAGCTGTTTTTT. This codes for CASSLAGTANTGELFF.

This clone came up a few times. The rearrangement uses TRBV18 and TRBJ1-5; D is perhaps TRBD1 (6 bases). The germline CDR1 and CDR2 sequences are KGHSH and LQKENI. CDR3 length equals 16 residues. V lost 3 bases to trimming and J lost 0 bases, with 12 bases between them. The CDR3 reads CASSPIRTVSNQPQHF. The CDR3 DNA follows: TGTGCCAGCTCACCTATAAGGACAGTTAGCAATCAGCCCCAGCATTTT.

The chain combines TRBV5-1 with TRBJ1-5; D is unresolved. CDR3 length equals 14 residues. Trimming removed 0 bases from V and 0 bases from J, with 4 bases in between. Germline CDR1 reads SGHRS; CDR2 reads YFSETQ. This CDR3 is CASSLGHSNQPQHF. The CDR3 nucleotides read TGCGCCAGCAGCTTGGGACATAGCAATCAGCCCCAGCATTTT.

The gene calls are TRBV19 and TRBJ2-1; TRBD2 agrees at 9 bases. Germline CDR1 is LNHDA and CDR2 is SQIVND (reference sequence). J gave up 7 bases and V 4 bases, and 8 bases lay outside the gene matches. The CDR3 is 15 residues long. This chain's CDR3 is CASSTAGTSLNEQFF. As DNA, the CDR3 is TGTGCCAGTAGTACCGCCGGGACTAGCCTTAATGAGCAGTTCTTC. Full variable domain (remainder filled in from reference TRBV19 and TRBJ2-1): DGGITQSPKYLFRKEGQNVTLSCEQNLNHDAMYWYRQDPGQGLRLIYYSQIVNDFQKGDIAEGYSVSREKKESFPLTVTSAQKNPTAFYLCASSTAGTSLNEQFFGPGTRLTVL.

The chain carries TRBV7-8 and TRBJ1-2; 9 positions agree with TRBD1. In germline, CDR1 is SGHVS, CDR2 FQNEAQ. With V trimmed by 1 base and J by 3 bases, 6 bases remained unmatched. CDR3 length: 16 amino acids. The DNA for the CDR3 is TGTGCCAGCAGCTTAGGGCCCCGGACAGGGGACTATGGCTACACCTTC. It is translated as CASSLGPRTGDYGYTF.

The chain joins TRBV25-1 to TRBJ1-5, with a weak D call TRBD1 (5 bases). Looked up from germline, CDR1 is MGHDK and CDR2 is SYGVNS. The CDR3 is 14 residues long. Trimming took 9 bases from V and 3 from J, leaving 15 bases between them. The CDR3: CASSNAGPNQPQHF. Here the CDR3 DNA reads TGTGCCAGTAGCAATGCAGGGCCCAATCAGCCCCAGCATTTT. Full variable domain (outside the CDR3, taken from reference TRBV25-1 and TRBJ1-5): EADIYQTPRYLVIGTGKKITLECSQTMGHDKMYWYQQDPGMELHLIHYSYGVNSTEKGDLSSESTVSRIRTEHFPLTLESARPSHTSQYLCASSNAGPNQPQHFGDGTRLSIL.

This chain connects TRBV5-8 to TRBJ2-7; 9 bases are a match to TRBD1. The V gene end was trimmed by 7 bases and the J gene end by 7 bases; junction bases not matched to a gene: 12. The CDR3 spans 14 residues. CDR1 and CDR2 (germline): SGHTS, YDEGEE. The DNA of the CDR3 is TGTGCCAGCCTACGGGACAGGGCAAAGGGAGAGCAGTACTTC. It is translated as CASLRDRAKGEQYF.

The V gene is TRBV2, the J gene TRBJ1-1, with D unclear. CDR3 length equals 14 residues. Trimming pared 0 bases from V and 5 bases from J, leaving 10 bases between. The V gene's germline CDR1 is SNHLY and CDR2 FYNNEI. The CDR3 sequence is CASSEAEANTEAFF. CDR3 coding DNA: TGTGCCAGCAGTGAAGCGGAGGCCAATACTGAAGCTTTCTTT.

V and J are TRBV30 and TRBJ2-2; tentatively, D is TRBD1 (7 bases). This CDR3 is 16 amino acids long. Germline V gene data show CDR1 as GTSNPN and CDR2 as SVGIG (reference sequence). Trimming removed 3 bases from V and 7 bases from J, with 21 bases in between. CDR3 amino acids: CAWRMLARGVIGELFF. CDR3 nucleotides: TGTGCCTGGAGAATGTTGGCCAGGGGGGTTATCGGGGAGCTGTTTTTT.

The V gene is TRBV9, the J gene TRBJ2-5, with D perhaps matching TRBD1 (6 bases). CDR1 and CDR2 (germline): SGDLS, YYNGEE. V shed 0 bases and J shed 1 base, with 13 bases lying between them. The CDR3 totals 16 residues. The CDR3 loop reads CASSVALMTGQETQYF. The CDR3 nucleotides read TGTGCCAGCAGCGTAGCATTGATGACAGGCCAAGAGACCCAGTACTTC.

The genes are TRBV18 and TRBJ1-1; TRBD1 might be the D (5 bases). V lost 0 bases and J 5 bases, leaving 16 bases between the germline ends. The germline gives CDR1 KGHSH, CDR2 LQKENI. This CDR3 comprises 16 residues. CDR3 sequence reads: CASSPPGRGEGTEAFF. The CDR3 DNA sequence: TGTGCCAGCTCACCACCGGGCCGGGGGGAGGGGACTGAAGCTTTCTTT.

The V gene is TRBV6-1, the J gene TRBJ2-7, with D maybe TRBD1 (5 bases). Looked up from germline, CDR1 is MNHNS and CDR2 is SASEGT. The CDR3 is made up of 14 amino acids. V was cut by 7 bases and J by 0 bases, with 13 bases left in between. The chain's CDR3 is CASILDSHSYEQYF. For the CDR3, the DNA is TGTGCCAGCATCCTCGACAGTCACTCCTACGAGCAGTACTTC.

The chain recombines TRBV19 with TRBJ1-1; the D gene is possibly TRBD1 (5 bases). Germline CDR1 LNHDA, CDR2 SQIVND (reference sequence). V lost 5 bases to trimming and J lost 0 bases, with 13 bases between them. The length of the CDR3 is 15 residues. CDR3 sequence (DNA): TGTGCCAGTAGTGCACGACAGATAATGAACACTGAAGCTTTCTTT. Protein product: CASSARQIMNTEAFF.

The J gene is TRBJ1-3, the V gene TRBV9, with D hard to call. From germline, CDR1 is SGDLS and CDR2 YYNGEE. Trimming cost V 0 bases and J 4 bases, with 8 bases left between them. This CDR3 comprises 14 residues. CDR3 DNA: TGTGCCAGCAGCGTAGAGGGAGAGGGAAACACCATATATTTT. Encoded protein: CASSVEGEGNTIYF.

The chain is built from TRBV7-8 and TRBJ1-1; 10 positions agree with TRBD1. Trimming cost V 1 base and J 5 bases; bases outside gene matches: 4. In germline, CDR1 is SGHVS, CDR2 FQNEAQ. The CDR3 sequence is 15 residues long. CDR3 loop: CASSLGGQGMTEAFF. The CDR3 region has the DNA TGTGCCAGCAGCTTAGGGGGACAGGGGATGACTGAAGCTTTCTTT.

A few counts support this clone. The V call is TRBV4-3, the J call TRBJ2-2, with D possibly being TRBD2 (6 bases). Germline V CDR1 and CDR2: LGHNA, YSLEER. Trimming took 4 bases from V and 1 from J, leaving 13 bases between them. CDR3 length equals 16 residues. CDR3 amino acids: CASSPGVQLNTGELFF. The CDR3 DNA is TGCGCCAGCAGCCCGGGGGTTCAGTTGAACACCGGGGAGCTGTTTTTT.

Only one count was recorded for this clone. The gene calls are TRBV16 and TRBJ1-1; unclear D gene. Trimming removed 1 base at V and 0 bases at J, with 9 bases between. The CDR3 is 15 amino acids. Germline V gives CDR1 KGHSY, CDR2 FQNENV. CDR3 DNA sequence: TGTGCCAGCAGCCAATTTATACATATGAACACTGAAGCTTTCTTT. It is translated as CASSQFIHMNTEAFF.

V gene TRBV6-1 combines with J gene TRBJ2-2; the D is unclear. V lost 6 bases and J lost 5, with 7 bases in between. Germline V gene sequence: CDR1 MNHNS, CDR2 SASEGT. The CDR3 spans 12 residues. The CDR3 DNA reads TGTGCCAGCAGGTCTCAGACCGGGGAGCTGTTTTTT. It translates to CASRSQTGELFF.